The 8 T cell receptor beta chains below were found in one sample sequenced in a study of T cell responses to AZD1222 COVID-19 vaccine. Profiled with immunoSEQ multiplex PCR; TCRdb holds only in-frame clones, not every one. The sample consists of 150,000 to 180,000 clones, roughly nine tenths of them appearing once. Here the sequenced sample was peripheral blood, taken on day 0 of AZD1222 vaccination. The receptors were gathered from an adult in good health.

This clone was seen once. This rearrangement joins TRBV5-6 to TRBJ2-1; the D gene is possibly TRBD2 (6 bases). V was trimmed by 4 bases and J by 9 bases, leaving 8 bases between them. Germline CDR1 is SGHDT and CDR2 is YYEEEE. The CDR3 totals 11 residues. The CDR3 coding sequence is TGTGCCAGCAGCCGGGGGTTTGAGCAGTTCTTC. Amino acid sequence: CASSRGFEQFF.

The chain has TRBV7-6 and TRBJ2-5; D is perhaps TRBD1 (5 bases). This CDR3 is 17 amino acids long. V lost 3 bases, J lost 4 bases, and 21 bases lay in between. Germline V gene sequence: CDR1 SGHVS, CDR2 FNYEAQ. The CDR3 loop is CASSFQPQGAKGETQYF. The CDR3 nucleotides are TGTGCCAGCAGCTTCCAGCCTCAGGGTGCAAAAGGAGAGACCCAGTACTTC.

In this sample, this clone turned up once. The J gene is TRBJ1-1, the V gene TRBV4-1; D gene uncertain. Trimming stripped 0 bases from V and 11 bases from J, with 16 bases between. The CDR3 length is 14 residues. In germline, CDR1 is MGHRA, CDR2 YSYEKL. The CDR3 nucleotides are TGCGCCAGCAGCCAAGATCCCGCTGCCGGGAGTGCTTTCTTT. This gives the protein CASSQDPAAGSAFF.

The chain has TRBV18 and TRBJ1-1, with D perhaps matching TRBD1 (5 bases). Trimming took 3 bases from V and 1 from J, leaving 24 bases between them. Germline loops: CDR1 KGHSH, CDR2 LQKENI. The CDR3 consists of 19 residues. The CDR3 loop is CASSPPGRAGTSWNTEAFF. DNA for the CDR3: TGTGCCAGCTCACCTCCGGGACGGGCAGGGACCTCTTGGAACACTGAAGCTTTCTTT.

The chain carries TRBV6-5 and TRBJ2-4; D is perhaps TRBD1 (5 bases). V was pared by 8 bases and J by 4 bases, with 15 bases between. This CDR3 is 14 amino acids long. Per the germline V gene, CDR1 is MNHEY and CDR2 is SVGAGI. The DNA for the CDR3 is TGTGCCAGCCAAGGGGAAAGGGAAAAAAACATTCAGTACTTC. This gives the protein CASQGEREKNIQYF.

This clone occurred a few times. The rearrangement joins TRBV9 to TRBJ2-3; a possible D gene is TRBD2 (6 bases). Germline V gives CDR1 SGDLS, CDR2 YYNGEE. The CDR3 length is 14 residues. V dropped 3 bases and J dropped 4 bases, with 12 bases sitting between them. The CDR3 DNA sequence: TGTGCCAGCAGCGACATGTCTAGCGCAGATACGCAGTATTTT. As protein: CASSDMSSADTQYF.

V gene TRBV19 combines with J gene TRBJ1-1; D is undetermined. Germline CDR1 reads LNHDA; CDR2 reads SQIVND (reference sequence). The CDR3 is 13 residues long. V dropped 3 bases and J dropped 4 bases, with 9 bases sitting between them. The CDR3 DNA sequence: TGTGCCAGTAGTATCGGTGCGGGCACTGAAGCTTTCTTT. Encoded protein: CASSIGAGTEAFF. Full variable domain (missing parts from reference TRBV19 and TRBJ1-1): DGGITQSPKYLFRKEGQNVTLSCEQNLNHDAMYWYRQDPGQGLRLIYYSQIVNDFQKGDIAEGYSVSREKKESFPLTVTSAQKNPTAFYLCASSIGAGTEAFFGQGTRLTVV.

V usage is TRBV7-2 and J usage is TRBJ2-2; either TRBD1 or TRBD2 may supply D (5 bases each). Germline V gene lookup returns CDR1 SGHTA and CDR2 FQGNSA. Trimming took 5 bases from V and 5 from J, leaving 15 bases between them. This CDR3 comprises 15 residues. DNA of the CDR3: TGTGCCAGCAGCCTTCCTATGGGGACGACCGGGGAGCTGTTTTTT. This encodes CASSLPMGTTGELFF.